Reported below is one T cell receptor beta chain. The sample originates from a study of radiotherapy plus CTLA-4 blockade in lung cancer. The CDR3 runs to 14 residues. Germline values: CDR1 SGHTA, CDR2 FQGNSA. Trimming cost V 5 bases and J 3 bases, with 14 bases left between them. Profiling relied on immunoSEQ multiplex PCR, and the TCRdb table lists in-frame clones only, not all of them. The sample carries tens of thousands of clones, roughly four fifths recorded once. This specimen was peripheral blood, taken from a patient treated with radiotherapy plus ipilimumab. This clonotype was obtained from a human donor with non-small cell lung cancer who had stable disease on radiotherapy plus ipilimumab. The chain employs TRBV7-2 and TRBJ2-7, with D tentatively TRBD1 or TRBD2 (5 bases each). This CDR3 reads CASSPGTVNYEQYF. For the CDR3, the DNA is TGTGCCAGCAGCCCCGGGACCGTTAACTACGAGCAGTACTTC.